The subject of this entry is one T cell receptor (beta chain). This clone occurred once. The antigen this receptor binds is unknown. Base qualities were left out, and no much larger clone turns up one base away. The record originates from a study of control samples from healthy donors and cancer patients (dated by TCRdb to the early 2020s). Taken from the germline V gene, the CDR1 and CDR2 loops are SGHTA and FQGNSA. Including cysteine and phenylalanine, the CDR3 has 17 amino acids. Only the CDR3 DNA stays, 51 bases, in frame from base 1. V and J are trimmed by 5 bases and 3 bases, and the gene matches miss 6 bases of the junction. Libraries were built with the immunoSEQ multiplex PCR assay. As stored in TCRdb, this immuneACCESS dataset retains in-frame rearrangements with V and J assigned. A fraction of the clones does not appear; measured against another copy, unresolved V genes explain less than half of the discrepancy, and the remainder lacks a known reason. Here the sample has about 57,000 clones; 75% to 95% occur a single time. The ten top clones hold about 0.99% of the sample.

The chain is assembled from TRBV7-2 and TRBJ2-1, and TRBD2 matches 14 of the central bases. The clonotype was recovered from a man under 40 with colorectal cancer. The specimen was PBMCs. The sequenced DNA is TGTGCCAGCAGCCTCGGACTAGCGGGGGGTTTCTACAATGAGCAGTTCTTC. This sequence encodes CASSLGLAGGFYNEQFF.